These 4 T cell receptor beta chains were sequenced from one sample in a study of T-cell memory formation after mild COVID-19. TCRdb passed the 5' RACE reads through MiXCR, listing each CDR3 protein once. The sample records nearly 250,000 distinct CDR3 sequences, approximately 15% being singletons. What was sequenced was PBMCs or a T cell subset sorted from them (not recorded which). These TCRs come from an adult woman who had mild COVID-19 (a few samples of this study predate the infection). Cell type and time point are not known.

As DNA, the CDR3 is TGCAGTGCTAGAGGGGAGGGAGACAGGGGGTACTATGGCTACACCTTC. It codes for CSARGEGDRGYYGYTF. J is TRBJ1-2 and V is TRBV20-1; TRBD1 matches at 9 bases. The V segment lost 1 base and the J segment 3 bases; nucleotides outside the gene matches: 9. Germline CDR1 is DFQATT and CDR2 is SNEGSKA (reference sequence). CDR3 length: 16 amino acids.

The chain joins TRBV14 to TRBJ1-5, with D unresolved. The CDR3 is 13 amino acids. In germline, CDR1 is SGHDN, CDR2 FVKESK. The V end was cut by 2 bases, the J end by 6 bases, with 8 bases between. CDR3 bases: TGTGCCAGCAGCCAATTGCCTGGTCAGCCCCAGCATTTT. The encoded protein is CASSQLPGQPQHF.

This clonotype has at least ten counts. This chain connects TRBV20-1 to TRBJ1-4; 8 positions match TRBD1. There are 15 residues in the CDR3. In germline, CDR1 is DFQATT, CDR2 SNEGSKA (reference sequence). The V and J ends lost 6 bases and 7 bases, in that order; junction bases with no gene match: 13. In DNA form, the CDR3 reads TGCAGTGCCCAAGATAGGACAGGGTCGAGTGAAAAACTGTTTTTT. Residues: CSAQDRTGSSEKLFF.

V gene TRBV14 combines with J gene TRBJ1-1; D is perhaps TRBD1 (6 bases). Germline assignment: CDR1 SGHDN and CDR2 FVKESK. V was shortened by 3 bases and J by 3 bases, with 14 bases between the two germline ends. The CDR3 sequence is 15 residues long. CDR3 amino acids: CASSHPTGRYTEAFF. The CDR3 DNA reads as TGTGCCAGCAGCCACCCGACAGGTCGATACACTGAAGCTTTCTTT.